A selection of T cell receptor beta chains follows, all from one sample in a study of response to subunit inactivated influenza vaccine. In TCRdb, the RT-PCR reads were re-called with MiXCR into one record per CDR3 protein. Here the sample spans under 200,000 distinct CDR3 sequences, about 11% being singletons. This material consisted of non-naive T cells sorted from PBMCs, taken about 40 days after vaccination. The receptors were gathered from a man aged 50 to 59 who received an inactivated influenza vaccine. The CDR3 runs from the conserved cysteine through the conserved F or W. The order of the fields is CDR3 length, clone size, D gene, J gene, V gene, CDR3 protein, CDR3 DNA. A D gene is named only where the DNA matches it firmly. Clone sizes are given selectively: once, few, many, or a class where the clone is expanded.

>18|few|TRBD1|TRBJ2-7|TRBV11-2
CASSPISNRGPPVYEQYF
TGTGCCAGCAGCCCAATTAGTAACAGGGGGCCCCCCGTCTACGAGCAGTACTTC
>14|many|.|TRBJ2-6|TRBV7-2
CASTKNSGANVLTF
TGTGCCAGCACCAAGAACTCTGGGGCCAACGTCCTGACTTTC
>17|few|TRBD2|TRBJ2-5|TRBV4-3
CASSQDPRTSGLGTQYF
TGCGCCAGCAGCCAAGATCCCCGGACTAGCGGCTTGGGGACCCAGTACTTC
>11|.|.|TRBJ2-1|TRBV28
CASPDGNEQFF
TGTGCCTCCCCGGACGGCAATGAGCAGTTCTTC
>15|.|.|TRBJ2-3|TRBV27
CASAFGPSGTDTQYF
TGTGCCAGCGCCTTCGGGCCCTCTGGCACAGATACGCAGTATTTT
>14|.|.|TRBJ2-7|TRBV18
CASSPNSGPGEQYF
TGTGCCAGCTCACCGAACTCAGGCCCCGGGGAGCAGTACTTC
>15|.|.|TRBJ1-1|TRBV18
CASSPRAGDYTEAFF
TGTGCCAGCTCACCACGCGCAGGGGACTACACTGAAGCTTTCTTT
>14|few|.|TRBJ1-2|TRBV4-1
CASSQGAADYGYTF
TGCGCCAGCAGCCAAGGCGCAGCGGACTATGGCTACACCTTC
>19|.|TRBD1|TRBJ2-2|TRBV14
CASSQDFGTGGALPGELFF
TGTGCCAGCAGCCAAGATTTTGGGACAGGGGGCGCATTGCCCGGGGAGCTGTTTTTT
>15|.|TRBD2|TRBJ2-3|TRBV4-2
CASSPQAGGTDTQYF
TGTGCCAGCAGCCCCCAGGCGGGGGGCACAGATACGCAGTATTTT
>14|few|TRBD1|TRBJ1-5|TRBV3-1
CASSRTGWNQPQHF
TGTGCCAGCAGCCGGACAGGCTGGAATCAGCCCCAGCATTTT
>16|many|TRBD2|TRBJ2-3|TRBV20-1
CSARGFGGGNTDTQYF
TGCAGTGCTAGGGGGTTTGGGGGGGGTAACACAGATACGCAGTATTTT
>15|.|TRBD2|TRBJ2-7|TRBV20-1
CSSSRGLAGLYEQYF
TGCAGTTCATCCCGCGGGCTAGCGGGTCTTTACGAGCAGTACTTC
>14|many|TRBD1|TRBJ1-1|TRBV7-9
CASTPTGVNTEAFF
TGTGCCAGCACCCCGACAGGGGTAAACACTGAAGCTTTCTTT
>12|many|.|TRBJ2-5|TRBV20-1
CSASTGIGTQYF
TGCAGTGCCTCGACTGGGATAGGGACCCAGTACTTC
>14|.|TRBD1|TRBJ1-1|TRBV4-3
CASAPQQGVTEAFF
TGCGCCAGCGCCCCCCAACAGGGGGTCACTGAAGCTTTCTTT
>14|.|TRBD2|TRBJ2-7|TRBV10-3
CAIRGTSRGSEQYF
TGTGCCATCAGGGGGACTAGCAGGGGGAGCGAGCAGTACTTC
>18|few|.|TRBJ2-4|TRBV28
CASSLSEFREIAKNIQYF
TGTGCCAGCAGTTTATCTGAATTCAGGGAGATAGCCAAAAACATTCAGTACTTC
>15|.|TRBD1|TRBJ2-5|TRBV7-6
CASSAPTGKQETQYF
TGTGCCAGCAGCGCACCGACAGGGAAACAAGAGACCCAGTACTTC
>16|few|TRBD2|TRBJ2-7|TRBV20-1
CSASTSGRASSYEQYF
TGCAGTGCATCGACTAGCGGGAGGGCAAGCTCCTACGAGCAGTACTTC
>14|many|.|TRBJ2-5|TRBV15
CATSRDSNQETQYF
TGTGCCACCAGCAGAGATAGCAACCAAGAGACCCAGTACTTC
>15|few|.|TRBJ2-1|TRBV3-1
CASSQAQGRGNEQFF
TGTGCCAGCAGCCAAGCGCAGGGGAGAGGGAATGAGCAGTTCTTC
>13|.|.|TRBJ1-5|TRBV20-1
CSADPGVDQPQHF
TGCAGTGCGGATCCCGGGGTAGATCAGCCCCAGCATTTT
>13|many|.|TRBJ2-5|TRBV7-9
CASSSQGRQTQYF
TGTGCCAGCAGCTCACAGGGAAGGCAGACCCAGTACTTC
>17|.|.|TRBJ2-5|TRBV3-1
CASSHYFKRQGQETQYF
TGTGCCAGCAGCCATTACTTCAAGAGGCAGGGGCAAGAGACCCAGTACTTC
>16|many|.|TRBJ2-1|TRBV28
CASSLVGPLPGDEQFF
TGTGCCAGCAGTTTAGTCGGACCTCTCCCCGGCGATGAGCAGTTCTTC
>15|many|TRBD2|TRBJ2-5|TRBV12-3/TRBV12-4
CASSPGTSGVETQYF
TGTGCCAGCAGTCCCGGGACTAGCGGGGTTGAGACCCAGTACTTC
>13|.|.|TRBJ2-2|TRBV10-2
CASTDENTGELFF
TGCGCCAGCACGGACGAGAACACCGGGGAGCTGTTTTTT
>13|.|.|TRBJ1-1|TRBV5-1
CASSLSQNTEAFF
TGCGCCAGCAGCTTGAGCCAGAACACTGAAGCTTTCTTT
>15|many|.|TRBJ1-3|TRBV18
CASSLLGLGGNTIYF
TGTGCCAGCTCTCTCCTAGGGCTCGGAGGAAACACCATATATTTT
>15|few|TRBD2|TRBJ2-3|TRBV2
CASSGGLGRTDTQYF
TGTGCCAGCAGTGGGGGACTAGGGCGCACAGATACGCAGTATTTT
>14|.|.|TRBJ1-1|TRBV4-2
CASSQELQGLYAFF
TGTGCCAGCAGCCAAGAACTTCAGGGCCTTTACGCTTTCTTT
>14|.|TRBD2|TRBJ2-3|TRBV5-1
CASATSGYTDTQYF
TGCGCCAGTGCGACTAGCGGATACACAGATACGCAGTATTTT
>13|few|.|TRBJ1-1|TRBV20-1
CSARRQLNTEAFF
TGCAGTGCTAGAAGACAGCTGAACACTGAAGCTTTCTTT
>14|.|TRBD2|TRBJ2-1|TRBV30
CAWDGTSGSGEQFF
TGTGCCTGGGACGGGACTAGCGGGAGCGGGGAGCAGTTCTTC
>14|.|.|TRBJ1-1|TRBV6-5
CASSYSPWGTEAFF
TGTGCCAGCAGTTACTCACCTTGGGGCACTGAAGCTTTCTTT
>14|few|.|TRBJ1-1|TRBV5-6
CASSWGGTADQAFF
TGTGCCAGCAGCTGGGGGGGGACGGCAGACCAAGCTTTCTTT
>13|many|.|TRBJ1-2|TRBV7-2
CASSLAPGGGYTF
TGTGCCAGCAGCTTAGCCCCCGGAGGCGGCTACACCTTC
>13|.|TRBD1|TRBJ2-2|TRBV12-3/TRBV12-4
CATGQGGTGELFF
TGTGCCACCGGACAGGGGGGTACCGGGGAGCTGTTTTTT
>17|.|TRBD2|TRBJ2-1|TRBV29-1
CSVGRLTGGSSYNEQFF
TGCAGCGTTGGGAGGCTAACGGGAGGGAGCTCCTACAATGAGCAGTTCTTC
>13|many|.|TRBJ1-1|TRBV7-9
CASSLTGQTEAFF
TGTGCCAGCAGCTTGACAGGACAAACTGAAGCTTTCTTT
>14|many|.|TRBJ2-5|TRBV6-5
CASSYGRLGQTQYF
TGTGCCAGCAGTTACGGCCGGTTGGGTCAGACCCAGTACTTC
>18|many|.|TRBJ2-7|TRBV28
CASSPTFHDRKRSYEQYF
TGTGCCAGCAGTCCGACCTTCCACGACAGAAAGCGATCCTACGAGCAGTACTTC
>15|.|TRBD1|TRBJ2-1|TRBV7-9
CASSPGGFSYNEQFF
TGTGCCAGCAGTCCAGGGGGATTCTCCTACAATGAGCAGTTCTTC
>15|few|TRBD2|TRBJ2-3|TRBV6-1
CASRGLAGAGDTQYF
TGTGCCAGCAGGGGACTAGCGGGGGCCGGGGATACGCAGTATTTT